This is a list of T cell receptor beta chains from one sample in a study of persistence of HIV-infected CD4 T cells. No cognate antigen is known for these TCRs. Some clones are missing from TCRdb's copy, which holds only in-frame ones; the method was immunoSEQ multiplex PCR. The table has about 40,000 clones, approximately 78% seen once. The specimen was CD4+ T cells sorted from PBMCs after 18-hour stimulation, collected from a patient who received antiretroviral therapy. Receptors were obtained from an adult man with HIV who was CMV-seropositive. Each CDR3 is given with its conserved first and last residue. D genes are given only for firm matches. The size of a clone is reported for some rows only, either as once, few or many, or as a class for expanded clones.

j_call clone_size d_call v_call cdr3_nt cdr3_aa
TRBJ1-2 NA NA TRBV7-9 TGTGCCAGCAGCTTAGGTCCGAGCTACACCTTC CASSLGPSYTF
TRBJ2-1 NA NA TRBV5-6 TGTGCCAGCAGCCTACGCGGACTATTCTCCTACAATGAGCAGTTCTTC CASSLRGLFSYNEQFF
TRBJ1-5 NA NA TRBV12-3/TRBV12-4 TGTGCCAGCAGGGAAGGGACCCTGGGGTCCCAGCATTTT CASREGTLGSQHF
TRBJ2-7 NA NA TRBV2 TGTGCCAGCAGTGACCGATCCTACGAGCAGTACTTC CASSDRSYEQYF
TRBJ1-2 NA NA TRBV19 TGTGCCAGTAGTATTGGCCCAGGGATTAACTATGGCTACACCTTC CASSIGPGINYGYTF
TRBJ1-5 once NA TRBV6-5 TGTGCCAGCAGTGACTCCCAACAGACCGGTCAGCCCCAGCATTTT CASSDSQQTGQPQHF
TRBJ1-5 many NA TRBV19 TGTGCCAGTATGGCAGGGAATCAGCCCCAGCATTTT CASMAGNQPQHF
TRBJ1-5 NA NA TRBV6-1 TGTGCCAGCAGTGAATCCGATAGCAATCAGCCCCAGCATTTT CASSESDSNQPQHF
TRBJ2-2 NA TRBD2 TRBV28 TGTGCCAGCAGTTCCCCGGGACTAGCGGGAGGGCCGTTCGGGGAGCTGTTTTTT CASSSPGLAGGPFGELFF
TRBJ2-1 NA NA TRBV4-2 TGTGCCAGCAGCCAAGTGGCCGGGATTGACAATGAGCAGTTCTTC CASSQVAGIDNEQFF
TRBJ2-2 NA NA TRBV12-3/TRBV12-4 TGTGCCAGCAGTTTCAACACCGGGGAGCTGTTTTTT CASSFNTGELFF
TRBJ1-1 once TRBD1 TRBV5-1 TGCGCCAGCAACCAATACGGGACAGTGAACACTGAAGCTTTCTTT CASNQYGTVNTEAFF
TRBJ2-1 NA TRBD1 TRBV10-1 TGCGCCAGCAGCGGACAGGCTTACAATGAGCAGTTCTTC CASSGQAYNEQFF
TRBJ2-5 NA TRBD1 TRBV29-1 TGCAGCGCTGGACAGGGGTCGGAGACCCAGTACTTC CSAGQGSETQYF
TRBJ2-5 NA NA TRBV5-4 TGTGCCAGCAGCCCCAATCTTGGCCGGGGGGAGACCCAGTACTTC CASSPNLGRGETQYF
TRBJ1-5 NA NA TRBV6-2/TRBV6-3 TGTGCCAGCAGCTCAATCTCCGATCAGCCCCAGCATTTT CASSSISDQPQHF
TRBJ2-6 NA NA TRBV27 TGTGCCAGCAGTTTAAACGGCAGGGGATATGGGGCCAACGTCCTGACTTTC CASSLNGRGYGANVLTF
TRBJ2-1 NA TRBD1 TRBV11-3 TGTGCCAGCAGCTTAGAAGGGGGCTATGAGCAGTTCTTC CASSLEGGYEQFF
TRBJ1-1 NA NA TRBV10-3 TGTGCCACCGGGGGGATGAACACTGAAGCTTTCTTT CATGGMNTEAFF
TRBJ1-2 NA NA TRBV19 TGTGCCAGTAGTGCGGGAGGGTCCAAAGGCTACACCTTC CASSAGGSKGYTF
TRBJ1-1 NA NA TRBV7-9 TGTGCCAGCAGCTTATCGGGGAGAACTGAAGCTTTCTTT CASSLSGRTEAFF
TRBJ2-2 NA TRBD2 TRBV5-1 TGCGCCAGCAGCCTGGGACTAGCGCACGGGGAGCTGTTTTTT CASSLGLAHGELFF
TRBJ2-5 NA TRBD2 TRBV5-1 TGCGCCAGCAGCACGGGACTAGCGGGAGGGCCGTTCGAGACCCAGTACTTC CASSTGLAGGPFETQYF
TRBJ1-2 few NA TRBV5-4 TGTGCCAGCAGCTCGTCACCCATGGAGGGCTACACCTTC CASSSSPMEGYTF